Here is one T cell receptor beta chain with its context. Germline-derived CDR1 and CDR2 are WSHSY and SAAADI. J was trimmed by 5 bases and V by 2 bases; bases with no gene match: 9. This CDR3 is 17 amino acids long. The data derive from a study of radiotherapy plus CTLA-4 blockade in lung cancer. Sequenced by immunoSEQ multiplex PCR; TCRdb stores in-frame clones only, minus some. The data hold about 36,000 clones, with approximately 77% observed a single time. J is TRBJ2-5 and V is TRBV10-2; 12 positions agree with TRBD2. This TCR was recovered from a human donor with non-small cell lung cancer who had stable disease on radiotherapy plus ipilimumab. This specimen consisted of peripheral blood, obtained from a patient treated with radiotherapy plus ipilimumab. The CDR3 region is CASSETDSSGGAETQYF. CDR3 DNA sequence: TGCGCCAGCAGTGAGACCGACTCTAGCGGGGGGGCGGAGACCCAGTACTTC.